This entry features one T cell receptor beta chain sequence. What it binds is unknown. As defined, naive CD8 cells were CD45RO-negative and positively selected for CCR7, with terminally differentiated effector memory CD45RA+ cells excluded. These data are taken from a study of shared clonotypes between healthy human individuals. Points from the study as a whole: Memory subsets generally showed lower estimated richness than naive subsets. Compared with clonotypes that all four donors shared, non-shared clonotypes had lower generation probabilities.

Per germline, CDR1 SEHNR and CDR2 FQNEAQ (reference sequence). The V gene lost 1 base and the J gene lost 2 bases, with 20 bases spanning the gap. The length of the CDR3 is 18 residues. Assay used: immunoSEQ multiplex PCR; TCRdb lists only in-frame clones, some missing. The table shows 800,000 to 950,000 clones, with about 96% occurring only once. Material: naive CD8+ T cells sorted from blood. This sequence was found in a man aged 25-40 years in good health. The rearrangement joins TRBV7-9 to TRBJ2-5; D may be TRBD2 (6 bases). The CDR3 spells CASSLEAGMVSWQETQYF. As DNA, the CDR3 is TGTGCCAGCAGCTTAGAGGCGGGAATGGTATCGTGGCAAGAGACCCAGTACTTC.